Listed here are 20 T cell receptor beta chains from one sample, sequenced in a study of Graves' ophthalmopathy and Graves' hyperthyroidism (dated by TCRdb to 2016 to 2019). Sequenced using an Illumina HiSeq 2000. For repertoire sequencing, TCR beta CDR3 regions were amplified from RNA transcripts. A first-round RT-PCR used HTBI primers with the Qiagen OneStep RT-PCR kit, followed by a second-round multiplex PCR, size selection and purification. TCRdb applied fastp at Q25 and MiXCR to the public reads, then kept only in-frame beta chains. For every CDR3 protein sequence, its rows merge into one entry that carries the most common genes and DNA. Within this sample are approximately 500,000 distinct CDR3 sequences, with about 15% of them counted one time only. The top ten constitute over 8% of the sample. Input material: blood. The receptor source for this set is a woman in her twenties or thirties with Graves' ophthalmopathy. Donor details come from another sample of the same person, matched by shared clones.

V and J are TRBV29-1 and TRBJ1-1, with D maybe TRBD1 (6 bases). This CDR3 region has 15 residues. The germline gives CDR1 SQVTM, CDR2 ANQGSEA. With 0 bases removed from V and 0 bases from J, the gap between germline ends came to 11 bases. CDR3 nucleotides: TGCAGCGTTGAAGATTTGGGACACATGAACACTGAAGCTTTCTTT. It yields the protein CSVEDLGHMNTEAFF.

The rearrangement uses TRBV6-1 and TRBJ2-7; D may be TRBD2 (5 bases). This CDR3 is 16 amino acids long. Trimming stripped 5 bases from V and 2 bases from J, with 19 bases between. Germline CDR1 and CDR2: MNHNS and SASEGT. The chain's CDR3 is CASSPGLFTQAYEQYF. Here the CDR3 DNA reads TGTGCCAGCAGTCCTGGACTCTTTACCCAAGCCTACGAGCAGTACTTC.

This clonotype was seen ten or more times. The genes are TRBV28 and TRBJ1-1; D possibly corresponds to TRBD1 (5 bases). Trimming pared 8 bases from V and 6 bases from J, leaving 13 bases between. CDR1 and CDR2 (germline): MDHEN, SYDVKM. The CDR3 length is 12 residues. CDR3 amino acids: CASLGGSAEAFF. Here the CDR3 DNA reads TGTGCCAGCCTGGGGGGAAGCGCTGAAGCTTTCTTT.

This clonotype has a handful of counts. Given a much more abundant clone one base away, this may be a read error. The conserved closing phenylalanine or tryptophan is absent in this CDR3, likely reflecting a read error. J is TRBJ1-1 and V is TRBV28; perhaps TRBD1 as D (6 bases). The V end lost 4 bases, the J end lost 1 base, and 13 bases lay between the germline ends. The germline V gene has CDR1 MDHEN and CDR2 SYDVKM. The CDR3 sequence is 15 residues long. The chain's CDR3 is CASSSTGSTNTEAFS. The DNA for the CDR3 is TGTGCCAGCAGTTCCACAGGGTCGACGAACACTGAAGCTTTCTCT.

This clonotype was detected many times. The chain employs TRBV6-2 or TRBV6-3 and TRBJ1-1; TRBD1 agrees at 10 bases. The junction had 6 bases not matched to a gene; V was cut back by 8 bases and J by 3 bases. Germline assignment: CDR1 MNHEY and CDR2 SVGEGT. The CDR3 is 14 residues long. For the CDR3, the DNA is TGTGCCAGCGGGACAGGGGTAAAGGACACTGAAGCTTTCTTT. Translation gives CASGTGVKDTEAFF.

This clonotype was seen a few times. V and J are TRBV6-1 and TRBJ1-6, with D perhaps matching TRBD1 (5 bases). Germline-derived CDR1 and CDR2 are MNHNS and SASEGT. The CDR3 runs 15 residues. Trimming cost V 11 bases and J 0 bases, with 14 bases left between them. CDR3 region: CAARAGGSYNSPLHF. The CDR3 DNA reads as TGTGCCGCTCGAGCCGGGGGCTCCTATAATTCACCCCTCCACTTT.

Points on this clonotype: A much larger clone sits a single nucleotide away, making a read error possible. V and J are TRBV7-3 and TRBJ2-5; D not certain. Germline V gives CDR1 SGHTA, CDR2 FQGTGA. The CDR3 is 13 amino acids. CDR3 bases: TGTGTCAGCAGCTTATTCAACGTTGGTACCCAGTACTTC. Translated, it gives CVSSLFNVGTQYF.

A note on this clonotype: A much larger clone sits a single nucleotide away, making a read error possible. The chain combines TRBV7-2 with TRBJ1-1; D not certain. CDR1 and CDR2 (germline): SGHTA, FQGNSA. This CDR3 is built from 9 residues. The CDR3 protein is CASRPEACF. The CDR3 region has the DNA TGTGCCAGCCGCCCCGAAGCTTGCTTT.

Ten or more counts support this clonotype. V and J are TRBV12-3 or TRBV12-4 and TRBJ1-5; no clear D. This CDR3 region has 14 residues. V lost 0 bases to trimming and J lost 4 bases, with 7 bases between them. CDR3 protein: CASSLAGPNQPQHF. The CDR3 DNA reads as TGTGCCAGCAGTTTAGCCGGACCAAATCAGCCCCAGCATTTT.

About this clonotype: One base away lies a much larger clone, so this may be a sequencing read error. CDR3 sequence: CASSPDVFYGYTF. CDR3 DNA: TGTGCCAGCAGCCCCGACGTGTTCTATGGCTACACCTTC. V and J are TRBV6-2 or TRBV6-3 and TRBJ1-2; no clear D. The CDR3 runs to 13 residues. CDR1 MNHEY and CDR2 SVGEGT come from the germline V gene. V was pared by 6 bases and J by 4 bases, with 12 bases between.

This clonotype was seen many times. The chain is built from TRBV6-2 or TRBV6-3 and TRBJ2-7; possible D gene TRBD2, 6 bases. Germline V gene lookup returns CDR1 MNHEY and CDR2 SVGEGT. The CDR3 is 15 residues long. The V end was cut by 5 bases, the J end by 3 bases, with 17 bases between. The CDR3 nucleotides read TGTGCCAGCAGTCGTTCCCCTAGCGAGTACTACGAGCAGTACTTC. Translation: CASSRSPSEYYEQYF.

With regard to this clonotype: This may stem from a read error, because a much larger clone lies one nucleotide away. V and J are TRBV10-1 and TRBJ2-5, with 9 bases fitting TRBD2. CDR3 length: 15 amino acids. V trimming: 3 bases; J trimming: 1 base; junction bases outside the gene matches: 3. Germline CDR1 and CDR2: WNHNN and SYGVQD (reference sequence). CDR3 sequence: CASSDSSGVQETQYF. The CDR3 coding sequence is TGCGCCAGCAGTGATTCTAGCGGGGTCCAAGAGACCCAGTACTTC.

This clonotype was recorded at least ten times. The rearrangement links TRBV28 to TRBJ1-5, with 7 nucleotides matching TRBD1. Germline V gene sequence: CDR1 MDHEN, CDR2 SYDVKM. V was pared by 7 bases and J by 2 bases, with 5 bases of the junction left unmatched. The CDR3 is made up of 14 amino acids. For the CDR3, the DNA is TGTGCCAGCATCCCCGGGACAGGCAATCAGCCCCAGCATTTT. Amino acid sequence: CASIPGTGNQPQHF.

This clonotype was observed many times. The chain combines TRBV7-6 with TRBJ1-6; D might be TRBD1 (5 bases). This CDR3 has 16 amino acids. Germline V gene lookup returns CDR1 SGHVS and CDR2 FNYEAQ. Trimming cost V 5 bases and J 5 bases, with 16 bases left between them. CDR3 DNA: TGTGCCAGCAGCCGCTGGGCAGGGAATAATAATTCACCCCTCCACTTT. Its protein product is CASSRWAGNNNSPLHF.

The chain is built from TRBV6-1 and TRBJ1-2, with TRBD1 as a possible D gene (5 bases). Trimming took off 5 bases at V and 3 bases at J, with 16 bases between the two ends. Germline values: CDR1 MNHNS, CDR2 SASEGT. CDR3 length: 15 residues. CDR3 amino acids: CASSPGDAGHYGYTF. DNA for the CDR3: TGTGCCAGCAGTCCCGGGGACGCGGGGCACTATGGCTACACCTTC.

This clonotype was found many times. CDR3 in DNA: TGTGCCAGCAGCTTAGTCCCGGGGCTAGCGGGAAAACCCCACGAGCAGTACTTC. Its translation is CASSLVPGLAGKPHEQYF. V and J are TRBV11-2 and TRBJ2-7; 9 bases are a match to TRBD2. There are 18 residues in the CDR3. Trimming removed 1 base from V and 5 bases from J; junction bases left unmatched: 15. Germline V gives CDR1 SGHAT, CDR2 FQNNGV.

This clonotype was seen repeatedly, ten times or more. This CDR3 reads CASTSLGHMNTGELFF. In nucleotides, the CDR3 is TGTGCCAGCACCTCGCTGGGACATATGAACACCGGGGAGCTGTTTTTT. The chain combines TRBV6-2 or TRBV6-3 with TRBJ2-2; D is possibly TRBD1 (6 bases). There are 16 residues in the CDR3. Germline V CDR1 and CDR2: MNHEY, SVGEGT. The ends were cut back, 7 bases at V and 1 base at J, with 16 bases in the middle.

This clonotype has a count of ten or more. The rearrangement links TRBV12-3 or TRBV12-4 to TRBJ2-2, with TRBD1 matching over 7 bases. The CDR3 is made up of 16 amino acids. V gave up 0 bases and J gave up 5 bases; unmatched junction bases: 6. The CDR3 here is CASSLAKTGKTGELFF. The CDR3 nucleotides are TGTGCCAGCAGTTTAGCGAAGACAGGGAAAACCGGGGAGCTGTTTTTT.

This clonotype was counted many times. V and J are TRBV27 and TRBJ1-1, with a tentative D call TRBD1 (6 bases). CDR1 and CDR2 (germline): MNHEY, SMNVEV (reference sequence). The germline V and J ends were trimmed by 4 bases and 0 bases, with 12 bases remaining between them. The CDR3 length is 15 residues. CDR3 residues: CASSWQGRVNTEAFF. The CDR3 region has the DNA TGTGCCAGCAGTTGGCAGGGGCGGGTGAACACTGAAGCTTTCTTT.

This clonotype was seen ten or more times. V is TRBV6-1 and J is TRBJ2-5; the match to TRBD1 covers 7 bases. The CDR3 sequence is 13 residues long. Germline CDR1 reads MNHNS; CDR2 reads SASEGT. The V and J ends lost 7 bases and 1 base, in that order; junction bases with no gene match: 3. The CDR3, as DNA: TGTGCCAGCACAAGACAGGGCCAAGAGACCCAGTACTTC. Amino acid sequence: CASTRQGQETQYF.